What follows are 5 T cell receptor beta chains derived from one specimen sequenced in a study of PD-L1 blockade in urothelial cancer. Time point described: peripheral blood 6 weeks after treatment start. Profiling relied on immunoSEQ multiplex PCR, and the TCRdb table lists in-frame clones only, not all of them. The sample contains around 93,000 clones, approximately 87% of which appear only once. This specimen was PBMCs, taken around atezolizumab (anti-PD-L1) treatment. The source of these receptors is a man aged 70 or older with urothelial cancer.

The table lists this clone with a count of one. The chain combines TRBV5-4 with TRBJ2-2; D is ambiguous. Per the germline V gene, CDR1 is SGHNT and CDR2 is YYREEE (reference sequence). This CDR3 region has 14 residues. The ends were cut back, 0 bases at V and 6 bases at J, with 9 bases in the middle. For the CDR3, the DNA is TGTGCCAGCAGCTTGGGTGTATCGGCCGGGGAGCTGTTTTTT. It yields the protein CASSLGVSAGELFF.

V is TRBV18 and J is TRBJ2-1; weak D call: TRBD1 (5 bases). V shed 3 bases and J shed 9 bases, with 15 bases lying between them. Germline values: CDR1 KGHSH, CDR2 LQKENI. The CDR3 runs to 14 residues. The CDR3 sequence is CASSPQGVAGEQFF. CDR3 coding DNA: TGTGCCAGCTCACCCCAAGGGGTTGCAGGTGAGCAGTTCTTC.

V and J are TRBV19 and TRBJ1-4; tentative D call: TRBD1 (6 bases). V was pared by 1 base and J by 8 bases, with 17 bases between. This CDR3 is built from 16 residues. Germline V gives CDR1 LNHDA, CDR2 SQIVND (reference sequence). CDR3 protein: CASSIGRQGRNEKLFF. For the CDR3, the DNA is TGTGCCAGTAGTATAGGGCGGCAGGGGAGAAACGAAAAACTGTTTTTT.

This sequence joins TRBV9 and TRBJ2-3; the D is unclear. The CDR3 consists of 14 residues. Germline V gives CDR1 SGDLS, CDR2 YYNGEE. Trimming cost V 3 bases and J 4 bases, with 12 bases left between them. The CDR3 bases are TGTGCCAGCAGCGGAGAGGCATGGGCAGATACGCAGTATTTT. Amino acids: CASSGEAWADTQYF.

On this clone itself: One end of the junction fails to match germline, which may point to a read error. This sample also contains other DNA sequences that code for the same CDR3. The gene calls are TRBV4-3 and TRBJ1-1, with a weak D call TRBD1 (6 bases). This CDR3 comprises 11 residues. Germline V gene data show CDR1 as LGHNA and CDR2 as YSLEER. CDR3 protein: CASSQGTEAFF. CDR3 nucleotide sequence: TGCGCCAGCAGCCAAGGGACAGAAGCCTTCTTT.